A single T cell receptor beta chain is shown here with its context. A few counts support this clone. It lacks a known antigen. Base qualities are missing; no much larger clone stands one base away. These data are taken from a study of blood T cell repertoires in COVID-19 (dated by TCRdb to 2020 to 2021). For the wider study: Samples from collaborators originated in the United States, Italy and Spain and spanned both the acute and convalescent phases of COVID-19. The material from the prospective study consisted of cDNA or gDNA derived from T cells, B-cell-depleted T cells, or PBMCs. Where HLA class I and class II types were available, the types were taken from metadata supplied by the sample provider, not from assay-based typing. The repertoires were released in a freely available public database meant as a resource for research on the immune response to SARS-CoV-2. Sample metadata almost always included a de-identified subject ID, COVID-19 status, age in years and sex. The dataset comprised deeply sampled blood TCRbeta repertoires from subjects exposed to, actively infected with, or recovered from COVID-19. The samples were drawn from the first 160 participants of the ongoing ImmuneRACE study and from some 1,300 subjects provided by 6 global collaborators. The paper as a whole reports these results and caveats: Clinical and demographic metadata were provided uncurated, with the amount varying by source and participant.

From cysteine to phenylalanine, the CDR3 is 18 amino acids long. The sequence is cut down to CDR3 DNA, 54 bases in frame from base 1. Trimming costs V 4 bases and J 4 bases, and their ends lie 26 bases apart. CDR1 and CDR2 were assigned from the germline V gene (reference sequence) as LGHDT and YNNKEL. Each collaborating institution followed its own protocols to collect whole blood in K2EDTA tubes. For TCRbeta analysis, collaborators shipped samples as frozen whole blood, isolated PBMCs, or DNA extracted from either of those sample types. TCRbeta CDR3 regions were amplified from genomic DNA by means of the immunoSEQ Assay, a bias-controlled multiplex PCR. The study's own analysis went as follows. The number of nucleated cells in each sample was estimated from the amplification of reference gene primers within the assay. To quantify the absolute abundance of each unique TCRbeta CDR3 rearrangement, sequence reads were collapsed and filtered. For each sample, productive Simpson clonality was calculated by taking the square root of Simpson's diversity index across productive rearrangements. The immuneACCESS repertoire file appears here via TCRdb, limited to in-frame rearrangements. These files lack a portion of the clones; in checked studies, under half of the deficit traces to unresolved V genes, and the cause of the others is not known. The DNA gave D and trimming, while V, J and clone size come from that table. Recorded for this sample are some 66,000 clones; roughly 76% of them occurred a single time. Jointly, the top ten make up roughly 47% of the sample.

The sequence came from an elderly woman with acute or convalescent COVID-19. Sequenced sample: peripheral blood. The rearranged chain carries TRBV3-1 (or the pseudogene TRBV3-2) and TRBJ2-7; TRBD1 is a possible D gene, resting on 6 matching bases. The DNA reads TGTGCCAGCAGCCCTTCTGGGTTGGGGGCGAGGGTCCGTTACGAGCAGTACTTC. It codes for CASSPSGLGARVRYEQYF.